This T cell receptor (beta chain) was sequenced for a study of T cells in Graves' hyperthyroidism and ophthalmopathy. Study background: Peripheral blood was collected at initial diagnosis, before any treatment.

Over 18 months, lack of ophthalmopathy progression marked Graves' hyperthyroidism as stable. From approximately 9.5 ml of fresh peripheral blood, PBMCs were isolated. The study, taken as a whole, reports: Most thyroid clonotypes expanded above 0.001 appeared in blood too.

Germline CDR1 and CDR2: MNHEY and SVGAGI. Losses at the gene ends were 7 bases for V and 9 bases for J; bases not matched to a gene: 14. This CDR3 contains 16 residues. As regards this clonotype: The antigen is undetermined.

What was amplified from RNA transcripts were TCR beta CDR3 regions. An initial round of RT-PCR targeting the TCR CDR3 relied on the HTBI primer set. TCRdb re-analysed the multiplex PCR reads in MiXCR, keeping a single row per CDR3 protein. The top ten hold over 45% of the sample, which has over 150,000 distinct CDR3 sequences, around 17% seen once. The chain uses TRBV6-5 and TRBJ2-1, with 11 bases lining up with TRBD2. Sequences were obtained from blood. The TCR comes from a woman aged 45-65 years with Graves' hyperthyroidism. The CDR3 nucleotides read TGTGCCAGCATTAGAGGCCTGTCTAGCGGGAGGTTTGAGCAGTTCTTC. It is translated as CASIRGLSSGRFEQFF.